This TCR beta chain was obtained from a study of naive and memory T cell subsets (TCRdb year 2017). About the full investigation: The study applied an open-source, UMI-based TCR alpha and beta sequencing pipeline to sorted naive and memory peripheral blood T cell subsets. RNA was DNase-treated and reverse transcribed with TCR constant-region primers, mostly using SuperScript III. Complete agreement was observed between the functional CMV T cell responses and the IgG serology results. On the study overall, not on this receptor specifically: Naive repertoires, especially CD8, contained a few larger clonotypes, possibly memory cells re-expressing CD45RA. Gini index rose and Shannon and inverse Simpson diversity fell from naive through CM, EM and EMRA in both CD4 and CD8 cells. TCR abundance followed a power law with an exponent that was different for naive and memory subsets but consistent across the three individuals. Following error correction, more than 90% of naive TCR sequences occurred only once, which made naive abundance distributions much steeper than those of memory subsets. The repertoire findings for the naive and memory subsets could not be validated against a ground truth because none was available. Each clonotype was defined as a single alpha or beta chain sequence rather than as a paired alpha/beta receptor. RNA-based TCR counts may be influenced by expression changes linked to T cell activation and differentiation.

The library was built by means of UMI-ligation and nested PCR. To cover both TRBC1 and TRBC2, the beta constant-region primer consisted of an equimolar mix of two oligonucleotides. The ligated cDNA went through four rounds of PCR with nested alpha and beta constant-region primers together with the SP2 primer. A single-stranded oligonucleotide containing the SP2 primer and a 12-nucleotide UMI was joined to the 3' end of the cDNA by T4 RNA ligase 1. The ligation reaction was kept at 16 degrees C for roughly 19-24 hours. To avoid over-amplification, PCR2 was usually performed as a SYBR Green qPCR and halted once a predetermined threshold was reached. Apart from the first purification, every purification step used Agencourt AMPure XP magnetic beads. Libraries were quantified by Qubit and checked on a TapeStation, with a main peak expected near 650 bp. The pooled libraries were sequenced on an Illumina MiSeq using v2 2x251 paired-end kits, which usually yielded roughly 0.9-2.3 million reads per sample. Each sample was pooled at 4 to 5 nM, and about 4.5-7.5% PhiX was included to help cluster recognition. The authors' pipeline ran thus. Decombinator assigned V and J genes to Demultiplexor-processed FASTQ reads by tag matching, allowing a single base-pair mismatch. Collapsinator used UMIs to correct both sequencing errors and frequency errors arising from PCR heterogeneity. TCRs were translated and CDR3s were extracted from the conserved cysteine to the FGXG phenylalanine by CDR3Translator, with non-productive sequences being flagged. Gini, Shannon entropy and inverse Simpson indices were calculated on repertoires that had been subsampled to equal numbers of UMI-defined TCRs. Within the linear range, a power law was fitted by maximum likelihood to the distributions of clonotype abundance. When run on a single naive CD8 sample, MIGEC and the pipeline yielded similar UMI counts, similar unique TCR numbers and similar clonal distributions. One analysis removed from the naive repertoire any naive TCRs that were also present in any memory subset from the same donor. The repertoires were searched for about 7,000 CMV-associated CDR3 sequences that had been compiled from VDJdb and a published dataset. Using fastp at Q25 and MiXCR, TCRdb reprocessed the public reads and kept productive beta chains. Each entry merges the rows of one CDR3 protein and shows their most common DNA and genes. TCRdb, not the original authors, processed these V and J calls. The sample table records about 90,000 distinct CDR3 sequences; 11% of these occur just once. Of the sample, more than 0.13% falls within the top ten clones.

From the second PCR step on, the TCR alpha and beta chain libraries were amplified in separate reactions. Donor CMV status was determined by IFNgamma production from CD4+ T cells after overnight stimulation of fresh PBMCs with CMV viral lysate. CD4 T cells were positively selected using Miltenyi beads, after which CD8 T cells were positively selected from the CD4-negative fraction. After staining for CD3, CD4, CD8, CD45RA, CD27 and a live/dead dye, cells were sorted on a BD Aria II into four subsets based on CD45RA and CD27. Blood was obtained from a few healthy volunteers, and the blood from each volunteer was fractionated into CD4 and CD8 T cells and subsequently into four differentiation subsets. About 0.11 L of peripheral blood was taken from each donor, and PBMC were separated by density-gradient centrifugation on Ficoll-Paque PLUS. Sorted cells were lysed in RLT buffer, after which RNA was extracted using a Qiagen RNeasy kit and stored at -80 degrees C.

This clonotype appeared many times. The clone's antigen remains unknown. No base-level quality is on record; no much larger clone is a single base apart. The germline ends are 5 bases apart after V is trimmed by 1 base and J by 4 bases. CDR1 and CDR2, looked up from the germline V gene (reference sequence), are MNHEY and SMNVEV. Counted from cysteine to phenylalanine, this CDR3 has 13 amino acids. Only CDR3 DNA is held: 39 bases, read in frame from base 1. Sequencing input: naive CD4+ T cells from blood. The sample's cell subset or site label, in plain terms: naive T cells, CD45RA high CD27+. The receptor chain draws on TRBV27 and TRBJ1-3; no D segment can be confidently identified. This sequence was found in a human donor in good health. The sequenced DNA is TGTGCCAGCAGTTTATACGAGGGAAACACCATATATTTT. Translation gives CASSLYEGNTIYF.